Listed below are T cell receptor beta chains from one sample, sequenced in a study of CD8+ T cells in alopecia areata. Repertoires were generated with immunoSEQ multiplex PCR, while TCRdb's copy carries only in-frame clones and drops some. The repertoire consists of some 200,000 clones, with 59% occurring once and the leading ten covering about 14%. This specimen consisted of CD4+ T cells sorted from blood, obtained at week 0. Receptors originate from a human donor with alopecia areata. CDR3s include the opening cysteine and the closing phenylalanine or tryptophan. A D gene is named only where the DNA matches it firmly. Size is stated for part of the rows, as once, few or many counts, or as a class when the clone is expanded.

v_gene: TRBV5-1; d_gene: TRBD1; j_gene: TRBJ1-2; abundance: -; CDR3nt: TGCGCCAGCAGCTTGGACAGGGGCTATGGCTACACCTTC; CDR3aa: CASSLDRGYGYTF
v_gene: TRBV29-1; d_gene: -; j_gene: TRBJ2-2; abundance: -; CDR3nt: TGCAGCGCTGAAAGTCCCCGGGGAGGCGCCAGTGGGGAGCTGTTTTTT; CDR3aa: CSAESPRGGASGELFF
v_gene: TRBV4-1; d_gene: -; j_gene: TRBJ2-3; abundance: -; CDR3nt: TGCGCCAGCAGCTCCTACAGAGCGCAAGATACGCAGTATTTT; CDR3aa: CASSSYRAQDTQYF
v_gene: TRBV4-1; d_gene: -; j_gene: TRBJ2-4; abundance: -; CDR3nt: TGCGCCAGCAGCCAATCAGGGCAAAACATTCAGTACTTC; CDR3aa: CASSQSGQNIQYF
v_gene: TRBV29-1; d_gene: -; j_gene: TRBJ2-3; abundance: -; CDR3nt: TGCAGCGCCGTGCGGAGTGGTGATACGCAGTATTTT; CDR3aa: CSAVRSGDTQYF
v_gene: TRBV14; d_gene: -; j_gene: TRBJ1-2; abundance: few; CDR3nt: TGTGCCAGCAGTCGGGACAAAAACTATGGCTACACCTTC; CDR3aa: CASSRDKNYGYTF
v_gene: TRBV30; d_gene: -; j_gene: TRBJ2-1; abundance: -; CDR3nt: TGTGCCTGGAGTGTGGGGGCCTCCTACAATGAGCAGTTCTTC; CDR3aa: CAWSVGASYNEQFF
v_gene: TRBV4-1; d_gene: -; j_gene: TRBJ1-1; abundance: -; CDR3nt: TGCGCCAGCAGCCCGCGTTCCCAGAACACTGAAGCTTTCTTT; CDR3aa: CASSPRSQNTEAFF
v_gene: TRBV18; d_gene: -; j_gene: TRBJ1-5; abundance: many; CDR3nt: TGTGCCAGCTCACGCACAGGTACCAATCAGCCCCAGCATTTT; CDR3aa: CASSRTGTNQPQHF
v_gene: TRBV4-2; d_gene: TRBD2; j_gene: TRBJ2-5; abundance: -; CDR3nt: TGTGCCAGCAGCCCGGGACTAGCGGTCCAAGAGACCCAGTACTTC; CDR3aa: CASSPGLAVQETQYF
v_gene: TRBV19; d_gene: -; j_gene: TRBJ2-7; abundance: few; CDR3nt: TGTGCCAGTAACTCACCTGGGACGGATCCCTACGAGCAGTACTTC; CDR3aa: CASNSPGTDPYEQYF
v_gene: TRBV5-6; d_gene: -; j_gene: TRBJ1-2; abundance: few; CDR3nt: TGTGCCAGCAGCTTACAGACAGCCGCCACCTTC; CDR3aa: CASSLQTAATF
v_gene: TRBV30; d_gene: TRBD1; j_gene: TRBJ2-5; abundance: once; CDR3nt: TGTGCCTGGAGAAAAATCGGGACAGGCCAAGAGACCCAGTACTTC; CDR3aa: CAWRKIGTGQETQYF
v_gene: TRBV5-1; d_gene: -; j_gene: TRBJ2-7; abundance: -; CDR3nt: TGCGCCAGCAGCTTGAACGGGCCTATGGGGGAGCAGTACTTC; CDR3aa: CASSLNGPMGEQYF
v_gene: TRBV29-1; d_gene: -; j_gene: TRBJ1-1; abundance: -; CDR3nt: TGCAGCGTTTGGGACGGGAAAGCTTTCTTT; CDR3aa: CSVWDGKAFF
v_gene: TRBV29-1; d_gene: -; j_gene: TRBJ1-2; abundance: few; CDR3nt: TGCAGCGTTGTGGTTGCAGGGGTTGGCTATGGCTACACCTTC; CDR3aa: CSVVVAGVGYGYTF